What follows are 17 T cell receptor beta chains derived from one specimen sequenced in a study of response to subunit inactivated influenza vaccine. MiXCR, applied by TCRdb to the RT-PCR reads, yields one record per CDR3 protein. The table includes some 540,000 distinct CDR3 sequences, roughly 25% detected once. These data also featured in a second study, about T cells expressing NK-cell markers. According to that study: Researchers built TCR beta cDNA using 5'RACE template switching with UMIs.

The material was CD4+ T cells sorted from PBMCs, obtained approximately 13 days after vaccination. These receptors were taken from a man aged 50 or older who received an inactivated influenza vaccine.

Only a few counts were recorded for this clonotype. Here the CDR3 DNA reads TGTGCCAGCAGCTTAGCAATAGGCTACACCTTC. Its translation is CASSLAIGYTF. V gene TRBV7-2 combines with J gene TRBJ1-2, with D uncertain. Trimming pared 0 bases from V and 8 bases from J, leaving 4 bases between. The CDR3 extends over 11 amino acids. Germline-derived CDR1 and CDR2 are SGHTA and FQGNSA.

This clonotype was counted only a few times. This CDR3 is CASRPGLNTGELFF. CDR3 sequence (DNA): TGTGCCAGCAGACCGGGACTGAACACCGGGGAGCTGTTTTTT. The chain joins TRBV5-6 to TRBJ2-2, with D perhaps matching TRBD2 (6 bases). Germline-derived CDR1 and CDR2 are SGHDT and YYEEEE. Trimming left V 5 bases short and J 1 base short, with 9 bases between. This CDR3 spans 14 amino acids.

The V and J genes are TRBV10-3 and TRBJ2-7; 9 positions match TRBD1. The length of the CDR3 is 13 residues. Germline CDR1 ENHRY, CDR2 SYGVKD. V gave up 10 bases and J gave up 2 bases; unmatched junction bases: 6. CDR3 DNA sequence: TGTGCCACCACCGGGACAGGGCCCTACGAGCAGTACTTC. Amino acids: CATTGTGPYEQYF.

This sequence joins TRBV20-1 and TRBJ2-3; 12 nucleotides line up with TRBD2. CDR3 size: 16 residues. Trimming took 3 bases from V and 8 from J; bases not matched to a gene: 12. Germline CDR1 reads DFQATT; CDR2 reads SNEGSKA (reference sequence). CDR3 protein: CSASILAGGQWGTQYF. The CDR3, as DNA: TGCAGTGCTAGTATCCTAGCGGGAGGGCAGTGGGGTACGCAGTATTTT.

This clonotype appeared a few times. The chain carries TRBV11-2 and TRBJ2-1; the D is unclear. Germline assignment: CDR1 SGHAT and CDR2 FQNNGV. Between the trimmed V and J ends, which lost 0 bases and 6 bases, there was a span of 12 bases. This CDR3 has 15 residues. In nucleotides, the CDR3 is TGTGCCAGCAGCTTAGATAGGGCTAGGCCCAATGAGCAGTTCTTC. This encodes CASSLDRARPNEQFF.

The table lists this clonotype with many counts. This sequence joins TRBV7-8 and TRBJ2-7; possible D gene TRBD2, 5 bases. CDR3 size: 13 residues. The germline V gene encodes CDR1 SGHVS and CDR2 FQNEAQ. V lost 0 bases and J 5 bases, leaving 8 bases between the germline ends. The DNA for the CDR3 is TGTGCCAGCAGCTTAGCGATCGGGGACGAGCAGTACTTC. Protein: CASSLAIGDEQYF. Using reference TRBV7-8 and TRBJ2-7 for the parts outside the CDR3, the full variable domain is GAGVSQSPRYKVAKRGQDVALRCDPISGHVSLFWYQQALGQGPEFLTYFQNEAQLDKSGLPSDRFFAERPEGSVSTLKIQRTQQEDSAVYLCASSLAIGDEQYFGPGTRLTVT.

The rearrangement links TRBV5-1 to TRBJ2-5; D remains unclear. Germline values: CDR1 SGHRS, CDR2 YFSETQ. The CDR3 runs to 14 residues. V was clipped by 0 bases and J by 4 bases, with 10 bases between them. CDR3 bases: TGCGCCAGCAGCTTGGCCAGGTTAGGAGAGACCCAGTACTTC. Translated: CASSLARLGETQYF.

The rearrangement links TRBV15 to TRBJ2-4, with TRBD2 identical over 7 bases. V was pared by 0 bases and J by 5 bases, with 4 bases of the junction left unmatched. CDR3 length: 15 amino acids. The germline CDR1 and CDR2 sequences are LNHNV and YYDKDF (reference sequence). In DNA, the CDR3 is TGTGCCACCAGCAGAGAGGGGGGAGGGCAAAACATTCAGTACTTC. As protein: CATSREGGGQNIQYF.

V usage is TRBV24-1 and J usage is TRBJ2-5; 7 bases are shared with TRBD1. J lost 2 bases, V lost 7 bases, and 9 bases had no gene match. Germline values: CDR1 KGHDR, CDR2 SFDVKD. CDR3 size: 15 residues. The CDR3 DNA follows: TGTGCCACCAGGGGAAAGGGGGCAGGGCAAGAGACCCAGTACTTC. Its protein product is CATRGKGAGQETQYF.

The V call is TRBV20-1, the J call TRBJ1-5, with D maybe TRBD1 (5 bases). CDR3 size: 12 residues. The germline V gene has CDR1 DFQATT and CDR2 SNEGSKA (reference sequence). V was trimmed by 6 bases and J by 4 bases, leaving 10 bases between them. The chain's CDR3 is CSAGTVNQPQHF. The CDR3 region has the DNA TGCAGTGCAGGGACGGTGAATCAGCCCCAGCATTTT.

This clonotype has just a few counts. The CDR3: CASSPRSGGYTF. CDR3 DNA sequence: TGTGCCAGCAGTCCACGCTCGGGCGGCTACACCTTC. V is TRBV27 and J is TRBJ1-2; D unresolved. Germline CDR1 MNHEY, CDR2 SMNVEV (reference sequence). With 5 bases removed from V and 8 bases from J, the gap between germline ends came to 12 bases. CDR3 length: 12 residues.

V and J are TRBV20-1 and TRBJ2-1; D is undetermined. The CDR3 sequence is 14 residues long. The germline CDR1 and CDR2 sequences are DFQATT and SNEGSKA (reference sequence). V lost 4 bases, J lost 4 bases, and 14 bases lay in between. The CDR3 loop is CSAMVEARYNEQFF. The CDR3 nucleotides read TGCAGTGCTATGGTCGAGGCCCGGTACAATGAGCAGTTCTTC.

V usage is TRBV11-3 and J usage is TRBJ2-5; TRBD1 or TRBD2 may be the D gene (5 bases each). CDR3 size: 13 residues. V was clipped by 6 bases and J by 1 base, with 9 bases between them. Germline values: CDR1 SGHNT, CDR2 YENEEA. Here the CDR3 DNA reads TGTGCCAGCAGTGGGGGTGCCCAAGAGACCCAGTACTTC. This gives the protein CASSGGAQETQYF. Combining the CDR3 with reference TRBV11-3 and TRBJ2-5 gives the whole variable domain EAGVVQSPRYKIIEKKQPVAFWCNPISGHNTLYWYLQNLGQGPELLIRYENEEAVDDSQLPKDRFSAERLKGVDSTLKIQPAELGDSAVYLCASSGGAQETQYFGPGTRLLVL.

This clonotype is a singleton in its sample. This chain connects TRBV19 to TRBJ1-5, with D possibly TRBD1 on 5 matching bases. The CDR3 spans 14 residues. With 6 bases removed from V and 0 bases from J, the gap between germline ends came to 9 bases. The V gene's germline CDR1 is LNHDA and CDR2 SQIVND (reference sequence). CDR3 nucleotide sequence: TGTGCCAGTAGGACAGCAACTAGCAATCAGCCCCAGCATTTT. This encodes CASRTATSNQPQHF.

The sample holds many counts of this clonotype. V usage is TRBV4-1 and J usage is TRBJ2-2; D uncertain. The CDR3 extends over 14 amino acids. CDR1 is MGHRA, CDR2 YSYEKL, per germline. Deletions cut 0 bases from V and 5 bases from J, with 7 bases between. The CDR3 reads CASSQDSLTGELFF. In DNA, the CDR3 is TGCGCCAGCAGCCAAGATTCGCTGACCGGGGAGCTGTTTTTT.

The chain is built from TRBV20-1 and TRBJ1-1, with D unresolved. The CDR3 extends over 14 amino acids. Trimming pared 1 base from V and 4 bases from J, leaving 13 bases between. In germline, CDR1 is DFQATT, CDR2 SNEGSKA (reference sequence). This CDR3 is CSARGTSGVTEAFF. The CDR3 bases are TGCAGTGCTAGAGGTACAAGCGGGGTCACTGAAGCTTTCTTT.

As to this clonotype: Relative to the germline gene, one junction end is altered; a read error may explain this. The rearrangement joins TRBV4-1 to TRBJ1-4; the D is unclear. CDR1 and CDR2 from the germline V gene are MGHRA and YSYEKL. This CDR3 spans 14 amino acids. The CDR3 sequence: CASSQPLSSEKPFF. For the CDR3, the DNA is TGCGCCAGCAGCCAACCCCTCTCCAGCGAAAAACCGTTTTTT.